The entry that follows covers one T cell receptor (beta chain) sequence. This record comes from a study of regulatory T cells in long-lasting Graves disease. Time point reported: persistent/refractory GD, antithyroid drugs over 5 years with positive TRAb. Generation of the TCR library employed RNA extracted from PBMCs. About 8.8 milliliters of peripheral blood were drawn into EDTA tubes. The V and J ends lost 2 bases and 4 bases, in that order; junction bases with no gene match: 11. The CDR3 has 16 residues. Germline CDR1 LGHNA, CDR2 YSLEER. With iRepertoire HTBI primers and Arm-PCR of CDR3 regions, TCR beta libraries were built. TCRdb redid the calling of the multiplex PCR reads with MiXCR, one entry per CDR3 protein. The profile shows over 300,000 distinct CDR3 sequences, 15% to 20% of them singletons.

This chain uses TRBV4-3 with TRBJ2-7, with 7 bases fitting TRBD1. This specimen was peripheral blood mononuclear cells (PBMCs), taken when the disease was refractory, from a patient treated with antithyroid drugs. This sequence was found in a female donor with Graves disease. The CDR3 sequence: CASSQSPTGLPYEQYF. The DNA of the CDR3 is TGCGCCAGCAGCCAATCCCCGACAGGGCTCCCTTACGAGCAGTACTTC.